The subject of this entry is one T cell receptor (beta chain). Its antigen is undetermined. These data originate in a study of OX40 agonist ivuxolimab in advanced cancers. About the study: Cancers in dose escalation were hepatocellular, melanoma, renal cell and head and neck.

Notes on the study in general: Among the nonresponders, some also had low normalized T-cell clonal expansion.

Measured with immunoSEQ multiplex PCR; TCRdb has only the in-frame clones, and not every one. Here the sample spans 52,000 or so clones, just under 85% being singletons. This specimen was CD4+ or CD8+ T cells sorted from blood, taken in a trial of the OX40 agonist ivuxolimab. The TCR sequence derives from an adult with an advanced solid tumor such as melanoma, head and neck, liver or kidney cancer.

CDR3 DNA sequence: TGCGCCAGCAGCAGGGGTATCACAGATACGCAGTATTTT. It codes for CASSRGITDTQYF. This chain connects TRBV4-1 to TRBJ2-3; D is possibly TRBD1 (5 bases). Trimming shortened V by 5 bases and J by 2 bases, and 8 bases separated the two germline ends. Germline V gene sequence: CDR1 MGHRA, CDR2 YSYEKL. This CDR3 has 13 residues.